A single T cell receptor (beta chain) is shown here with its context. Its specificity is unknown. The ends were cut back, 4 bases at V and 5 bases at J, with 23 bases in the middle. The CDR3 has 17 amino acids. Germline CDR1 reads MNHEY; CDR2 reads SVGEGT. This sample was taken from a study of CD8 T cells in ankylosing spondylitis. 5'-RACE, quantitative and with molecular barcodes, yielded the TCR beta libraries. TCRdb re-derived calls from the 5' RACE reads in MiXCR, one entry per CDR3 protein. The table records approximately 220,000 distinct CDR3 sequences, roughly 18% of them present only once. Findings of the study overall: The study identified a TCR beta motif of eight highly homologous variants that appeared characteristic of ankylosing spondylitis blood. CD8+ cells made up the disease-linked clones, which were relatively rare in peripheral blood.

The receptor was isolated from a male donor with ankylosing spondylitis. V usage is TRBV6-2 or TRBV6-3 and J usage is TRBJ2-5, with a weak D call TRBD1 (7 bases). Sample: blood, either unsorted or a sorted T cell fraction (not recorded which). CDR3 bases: TGTGCCAGCAGTTCCCTACTAACAGGGGAGGAAGGGGAGACCCAGTACTTC. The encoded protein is CASSSLLTGEEGETQYF.